This is a list of T cell receptor beta chains from one sample in a study of Ad26.COV2.S vaccination and SARS-CoV-2 variants. Measured with immunoSEQ multiplex PCR; TCRdb has only the in-frame clones, and not every one. The repertoire consists of about 500,000 clones, with about 88% occurring once and the leading ten covering approximately 1.7%. This sample comprised peripheral blood, obtained in a trial of Ad26.COV2.S vaccine versus placebo. The source of these receptors is a person aged 18-60 years who received the Ad26.COV2.S COVID-19 vaccine or a placebo. CDR3s include the opening cysteine and the closing phenylalanine or tryptophan. The D gene is left open where the match is weak.

cdr3_aa v_call d_call cdr3_length j_call
CASSQGVVAGKRNTIYF TRBV4-1 . 17 TRBJ1-3
CASSYRREATYEQYF TRBV6-5 TRBD2 15 TRBJ2-7
CASSLVLAGTTDTQYF TRBV5-1 TRBD2 16 TRBJ2-3
CASSTLESNQPQHF TRBV18 . 14 TRBJ1-5
CASNWGPGSSSYEQYF TRBV5-4 . 16 TRBJ2-7
CASSDSIKSTEAFF TRBV6-4 . 14 TRBJ1-1
CASSFAGTYWFF TRBV7-9 . 12 TRBJ2-1
CASSSLWEMDPYEQYF TRBV28 . 16 TRBJ2-7
CASRNPGKGGTGVSYEQYF TRBV2 TRBD1 19 TRBJ2-7
CASSPPSRETQYF TRBV27 . 13 TRBJ2-5
CASSALAGPGEQYF TRBV3-1/TRBV3-2 . 14 TRBJ2-7
CASSIRASDLGGYGYTF TRBV19 . 17 TRBJ1-2
CASSPTGAARSQHF TRBV18 TRBD1 14 TRBJ1-5
CASSFTSGVHIGQFF TRBV5-5 TRBD2 15 TRBJ2-1
CASSGASGYQETQYF TRBV2 TRBD2 15 TRBJ2-5
CASSLETGNEQFF TRBV7-9 . 13 TRBJ2-1
CASRQQGSGGYTF TRBV2 TRBD1 13 TRBJ1-2
CASSLLAGGPSETQYF TRBV7-2 TRBD2 16 TRBJ2-5
CASSSGNYGYTF TRBV27 . 12 TRBJ1-2
CASSPTDYTEAFF TRBV4-3 . 13 TRBJ1-1
CASGILQGEAFF TRBV27 . 12 TRBJ1-1
CASSQGLAGLNEQFF TRBV3-1/TRBV3-2 TRBD2 15 TRBJ2-1
CASSVEDRAGNEQYF TRBV9 TRBD1 15 TRBJ2-7
CASSVVAGPRNEQFF TRBV9 TRBD2 15 TRBJ2-1
CASSLAGAHNEQFF TRBV7-3 . 14 TRBJ2-1
CASSQDPGTGYEQYF TRBV4-1 TRBD1 15 TRBJ2-7
CASSLASRATYNEQFF TRBV5-4 . 16 TRBJ2-1